The clone carrying this TCR beta chain has just a few counts. The antigen is not known. The entry originates in a study of T-cell memory formation after mild COVID-19. The overall study: The TCR clusters were mostly specific to one donor.

Germline loops: CDR1 SQVTM, CDR2 ANQGSEA. The CDR3 spans 14 residues. The V end lost 1 base, the J end lost 7 bases, and 15 bases lay between the germline ends. Sample barcodes and UMIs were carried by the TCR alpha and TCR beta cDNA libraries that 5'RACE generated with constant-segment primers. TCRdb analysed the 5' RACE reads with MiXCR anew, one entry per CDR3 protein. Among roughly 280,000 distinct CDR3 sequences listed, about 17% were seen once. Study findings and constraints: While clones contracting from day 15 to 85 were balanced between CD4 and CD8, later expanders leaned CD4+. Pre-infection memory showed some responding clones, and this suggested that cross-reactive memory joined.

The receptor was derived from a man aged 18 to 35 who had mild COVID-19 (a few samples of this study predate the infection). Cell type and time point are not known. The chain has TRBV29-1 and TRBJ2-3, with D uncertain. Source material: PBMCs or a T cell subset sorted from them (not recorded which). CDR3 bases: TGCAGCGTTGAAGGGGAAGCAGTCCGGAATACGCAGTATTTT. Amino acid sequence: CSVEGEAVRNTQYF.